Listed here are 14 T cell receptor beta chains from one sample, sequenced in a study of blood T cell repertoires in COVID-19. Some clones are missing from TCRdb's copy, which holds only in-frame ones; the method was immunoSEQ multiplex PCR. Counted here are about 380,000 clones, about 88% occurring once; the ten biggest clones make up about 1.2%. The sample consisted of PBMCs or T cells enriched from blood (not recorded which). The receptors were gathered from a young woman who had recovered from COVID-19.

The chain carries TRBV28 and TRBJ2-1; D is perhaps TRBD2 (5 bases). Germline-derived CDR1 and CDR2 are MDHEN and SYDVKM. Trimming removed 5 bases at V and 2 bases at J, with 13 bases between. This CDR3 is built from 15 residues. The DNA of the CDR3 is TGTGCCAGCAGTCCGAGGGCAGGCCCCTACAATGAGCAGTTCTTC. It specifies CASSPRAGPYNEQFF.

The chain uses TRBV18 and TRBJ2-4; the D is unclear. Germline values: CDR1 KGHSH, CDR2 LQKENI. V dropped 0 bases and J dropped 1 base, with 16 bases sitting between them. The length of the CDR3 is 18 residues. The CDR3 is CASSPPVRNGRAKNIQYF. CDR3 nucleotides: TGTGCCAGCTCACCACCGGTTCGTAATGGTCGGGCCAAAAACATTCAGTACTTC.

The chain joins TRBV7-9 to TRBJ2-3; 8 positions agree with TRBD1. Germline V lookup: CDR1 SEHNR, CDR2 FQNEAQ (reference sequence). This CDR3 region has 15 residues. The V and J ends lost 6 bases and 1 base, in that order; junction bases with no gene match: 6. In nucleotides, the CDR3 is TGTGCCAGCAGTCAACTGACAGGGGGCACAGATACGCAGTATTTT. Amino acids: CASSQLTGGTDTQYF.

This clone was seen only a few times. The chain links TRBV6-5 to TRBJ1-6; D might be TRBD1 (6 bases). The CDR3 runs to 14 residues. Germline V lookup: CDR1 MNHEY, CDR2 SVGAGI. Trimming took off 0 bases at V and 6 bases at J, with 6 bases between the two ends. The CDR3 here is CASSYSGGNSPLHF. CDR3 nucleotides: TGTGCCAGCAGTTACTCAGGGGGTAATTCACCCCTCCACTTT.

The CDR3: CASSLEGLAGGSWTDTQYF. The DNA for the CDR3 is TGCGCCAGCAGCTTGGAGGGACTAGCGGGGGGCTCTTGGACAGATACGCAGTATTTT. The chain uses TRBV5-1 and TRBJ2-3, with 15 bases aligning to TRBD2. CDR3 length: 19 amino acids. Losses at the gene ends were 0 bases for V and 3 bases for J; bases not matched to a gene: 8. Germline-derived CDR1 and CDR2 are SGHRS and YFSETQ. The entire variable domain, with the rest obtained from reference TRBV5-1 and TRBJ2-3, is as follows: KAGVTQTPRYLIKTRGQQVTLSCSPISGHRSVSWYQQTPGQGLQFLFEYFSETQRNKGNFPGRFSGRQFSNSRSEMNVSTLELGDSALYLCASSLEGLAGGSWTDTQYFGPGTRLTVL.

CDR3 protein: CASSSRAGGYEQYF. CDR3 in DNA: TGTGCCAGCAGCTCCCGCGCAGGGGGGTACGAGCAGTACTTC. The V and J genes are TRBV7-9 and TRBJ2-7, with D possibly matching TRBD1 (7 bases). Trimming shortened V by 4 bases and J by 4 bases, and 14 bases separated the two germline ends. This CDR3 spans 14 amino acids. From germline, CDR1 is SEHNR and CDR2 FQNEAQ (reference sequence).

The rearrangement joins TRBV15 to TRBJ1-3; D may be TRBD1 (6 bases). CDR3 length: 13 amino acids. Germline V CDR1 and CDR2: LNHNV, YYDKDF (reference sequence). The germline V and J ends were trimmed by 8 bases and 1 base, with 9 bases remaining between them. The CDR3 DNA reads TGTGCCACCCAGGGGATTTCTGGAAACACCATATATTTT. This gives the protein CATQGISGNTIYF. Filled out from reference TRBV15 and TRBJ1-3, the complete variable domain reads DAMVIQNPRYQVTQFGKPVTLSCSQTLNHNVMYWYQQKSSQAPKLLFHYYDKDFNNEADTPDNFQSRRPNTSFCFLDIRSPGLGDTAMYLCATQGISGNTIYFGEGSWLTVV.

The chain carries TRBV4-1 and TRBJ1-2; a possible D gene is TRBD1 (5 bases). V lost 0 bases and J 7 bases, leaving 12 bases between the germline ends. Germline V gene data show CDR1 as MGHRA and CDR2 as YSYEKL. This CDR3 is built from 14 residues. CDR3 region: CASSQERGRVGYTF. The CDR3 nucleotides are TGCGCCAGCAGCCAAGAACGGGGGAGGGTTGGCTACACCTTC.

The rearrangement uses TRBV5-1 and TRBJ2-7; D is perhaps TRBD1 (6 bases). CDR1 and CDR2 (germline): SGHRS, YFSETQ. The CDR3 has 13 amino acids. The ends were cut back, 0 bases at V and 5 bases at J, with 9 bases in the middle. The CDR3 nucleotides are TGCGCCAGCAGCTTGGAGGGGGTAGACGAGCAGTACTTC. Protein: CASSLEGVDEQYF.

The chain links TRBV27 to TRBJ2-7, with 7 positions matching TRBD2. The CDR3 is 14 amino acids. J lost 3 bases, V lost 7 bases, and 9 bases had no gene match. Germline CDR1 and CDR2: MNHEY and SMNVEV (reference sequence). The CDR3 DNA is TGTGCCAGCACCAGTTGGGTAGCGGGCTACGAGCAGTACTTC. Its translation is CASTSWVAGYEQYF.

This clone was observed many times. The rearrangement links TRBV6-1 to TRBJ1-1; 9 bases map to TRBD1. The CDR3 has 15 residues. The germline V gene has CDR1 MNHNS and CDR2 SASEGT. With 0 bases clipped from V and 4 bases from J, the junction kept 3 bases outside the gene matches. The DNA for the CDR3 is TGTGCCAGCAGTGAAGCGACAGGGGGGAGCACTGAAGCTTTCTTT. Translated, it gives CASSEATGGSTEAFF.

The chain employs TRBV6-6 and TRBJ2-7; 7 nucleotides line up with TRBD1. Per germline, CDR1 MNHNY and CDR2 SVGAGI (reference sequence). V trimming: 5 bases; J trimming: 0 bases; junction bases outside the gene matches: 13. CDR3 size: 17 residues. CDR3 amino acids: CASSPGQAQGPSYEQYF. The CDR3 DNA follows: TGTGCCAGCAGTCCAGGACAGGCCCAAGGGCCCTCCTACGAGCAGTACTTC.

The CDR3 sequence: CASSPGGPLYNEQFF. The CDR3 nucleotides read TGTGCCAGCAGCCCAGGTGGCCCTCTCTACAATGAGCAGTTCTTC. The chain is built from TRBV7-8 and TRBJ2-1, with no clear D. V was cut by 5 bases and J by 3 bases, with 14 bases left in between. Per the germline V gene, CDR1 is SGHVS and CDR2 is FQNEAQ. The CDR3 has 15 residues.

In this sample, this clone turned up a few times. The J gene is TRBJ1-6, the V gene TRBV7-8, with no clear D. The germline V gene encodes CDR1 SGHVS and CDR2 FQNEAQ. V shed 1 base and J shed 7 bases, with 11 bases lying between them. There are 15 residues in the CDR3. CDR3 in DNA: TGTGCCAGCAGCTTAGGCAGGTACCCCAATTCACCCCTCCACTTT. Translated, it gives CASSLGRYPNSPLHF.